The next 14 T cell receptor beta chains were all read from a single sample in a study of tumor and adjacent non-tumor tissue in lung cancer (dated by TCRdb to the late 2010s). RNA was extracted from bulk unsorted tissue and checked for quality with a NanoDrop ND-1000 and an Agilent 2100. The library was made by multiplex PCR. The reads were generated on an Illumina HiSeq 2500. Following protocols modified from ARM-PCR, the researchers constructed TCRbeta libraries through three rounds of nested PCR with primers (Table S4). TCRdb reprocessed the public reads (quality trimming at Q25 with fastp, clone calling with MiXCR) and kept in-frame beta chains. Every distinct CDR3 protein forms one entry, paired with its most common genes and DNA. The sample records roughly 120,000 distinct CDR3 sequences, around 80% of which are singletons. About 40% of the sample rests with the top ten. The sequencing input was lung tumor tissue. The receptors were sampled from a woman aged 55-69 years with non-small cell lung cancer.

Only a few counts were recorded for this clonotype. The chain joins TRBV9 to TRBJ2-3, with D uncertain. The CDR3 loop spans 13 amino acids. Germline V gene lookup returns CDR1 SGDLS and CDR2 YYNGEE. V lost 1 base to trimming and J lost 1 base, with 4 bases between them. CDR3 in amino acids: CASSVTGTDTQYF. CDR3 nucleotides: TGTGCCAGCAGCGTAACTGGCACAGATACGCAGTATTTT.

About this clonotype: Given the absence of the conserved phenylalanine or tryptophan at the CDR3 end, a read error is likely. This chain uses TRBV6-5 with TRBJ2-3; D is uncertain. Per germline, CDR1 MNHEY and CDR2 SVGAGI. The CDR3 extends over 13 amino acids. The CDR3 reads CVSSYPDTYTQYS. The CDR3 DNA reads TGTGTCAGCAGTTACCCCGACACATATACGCAGTATTCT.

This clonotype was observed a single time. The chain is built from TRBV11-2 and TRBJ2-1; the match to TRBD1 covers 7 bases. The J segment lost 5 bases and the V segment lost 7 bases, leaving 11 bases of the junction unmatched. The CDR3 is 15 amino acids. Germline V gene lookup returns CDR1 SGHAT and CDR2 FQNNGV. In DNA, the CDR3 is TGTGCCAGCAACCGATCCGGTACAGGGGACAATGAGCAGTTCTTC. Amino acids: CASNRSGTGDNEQFF.

Comments on this clonotype: One base away lies a much larger clone, so this may be a sequencing read error. V gene TRBV29-1 combines with J gene TRBJ1-1; a weak D match, TRBD1 (6 bases). The CDR3 length is 13 residues. From germline, CDR1 is SQVTM and CDR2 ANQGSEA. CDR3 nucleotide sequence: TGCAGCGTTGCGTGGGGTGGGGACACTGAAGCTTGCTTT. Encoded protein: CSVAWGGDTEACF.

With regard to this clonotype: One junction end does not reproduce the germline sequence, and a read error may be involved. The V and J genes are TRBV29-1 and TRBJ2-5; 7 bases align to TRBD2. Germline-derived CDR1 and CDR2 are SQVTM and ANQGSEA. This CDR3 comprises 12 residues. In nucleotides, the CDR3 is TGCGGCCCCCGTCGCGGGGGAGAGGCCCAGTACTTC. Its protein is CGPRRGGEAQYF. Supplemented by reference TRBV29-1 and TRBJ2-5, the full variable domain reads SAVISQKPSRDICQRGTSLTIQCQVDSQVTMMFWYRQQPGQSLTLIATANQGSEATYESGFVIDKFPISRPNLTFSTLTVSNMSPEDSSIYLCGPRRGGEAQYFGPGTRLLVL.

About this clonotype itself: Mismatch with germline at one junction end may stem from a read error. The chain links TRBV11-1 to TRBJ2-1, with TRBD2 identical over 8 bases. In germline, CDR1 is SGHAT, CDR2 FQDESV (reference sequence). The CDR3 runs 16 residues. The CDR3, as DNA: TGTGCCATCAGCCCGAGGTGGCTAGCGGGTTGGAATGAGCAGTTCTTC. Translation: CAISPRWLAGWNEQFF.

On this clonotype: A read error may be the cause here, since a much bigger clone is one base away. The chain carries TRBV6-6 and TRBJ1-2; 8 bases map to TRBD1. CDR3 length: 16 amino acids. Germline CDR1 and CDR2: MNHNY and SVGAGI (reference sequence). Trimming at V came to 7 bases and at J to 1 base, leaving 11 bases not matched to a gene. The CDR3 bases are TGTGCCAGCACTTTTCCGGGACAGGCCGTTAACTATGGCTACACCTTC. Translating gives CASTFPGQAVNYGYTF.

To note about this clonotype: Germline is not matched at one junction end, which may reflect a read error. The chain links TRBV20-1 to TRBJ2-7; D is unclear. Germline V gene data show CDR1 as DFQATT and CDR2 as SNEGSKA (reference sequence). The length of the CDR3 is 11 residues. The CDR3 spells CSDRTGYDQYF. The CDR3 coding sequence is TGCAGTGATAGGACCGGCTACGACCAGTACTTC.

Worth noting for this clonotype: One junction end disagrees with the germline gene, perhaps due to a read error. The rearrangement uses TRBV29-1 and TRBJ1-1; 7 positions agree with TRBD1. Per the germline V gene, CDR1 is SQVTM and CDR2 is ANQGSEA. The CDR3 length is 14 residues. DNA of the CDR3: TGCAGCGTTGAAGGCGGACAGGTGAACACTGAAGCTGTCTTT. It yields the protein CSVEGGQVNTEAVF.

The count of this clonotype is one. V and J are TRBV4-3 and TRBJ2-5; tentative D call: TRBD2 (6 bases). Deletions cut 4 bases from V and 4 bases from J, with 16 bases between. There are 15 residues in the CDR3. Per the germline V gene, CDR1 is LGHNA and CDR2 is YSLEER. DNA for the CDR3: TGCGCCAGCAGCCGAGATCGCGGGGATTCAGAGACCCAGTACTTC. It specifies CASSRDRGDSETQYF.

Details on this clonotype: A read error is possible here, since a much larger clone lies one base away. The J gene is TRBJ2-1, the V gene TRBV11-1; 7 positions agree with TRBD1. V lost 2 bases and J lost 16; bases outside the gene matches: 11. There are 13 residues in the CDR3. From germline, CDR1 is SGHAT and CDR2 FQDESV (reference sequence). The CDR3 protein is CASSLHRGWDHFF. The CDR3 DNA follows: TGTGCCAGCAGCTTACACAGGGGATGGGATCACTTCTTC. Full variable domain (remainder filled in from reference TRBV11-1 and TRBJ2-1): EAEVAQSPRYKITEKSQAVAFWCDPISGHATLYWYRQILGQGPELLVQFQDESVVDDSQLPKDRFSAERLKGVDSTLKIQPAELGDSAMYLCASSLHRGWDHFFGPGTRLTVL.

This clonotype was detected many times. This chain joins TRBV4-3 and TRBJ1-4; D unclear. The V gene lost 4 bases and the J gene lost 8 bases, with 20 bases spanning the gap. Germline V gene lookup returns CDR1 LGHNA and CDR2 YSLEER. The CDR3 has 16 residues. CDR3 sequence (DNA): TGCGCCAGCAGCCCAAGAGGGTCAGGAGCCATCGAAAAACTGTTTTTT. Amino acid sequence: CASSPRGSGAIEKLFF.

The chain joins TRBV12-3 or TRBV12-4 to TRBJ2-2; D gene ambiguous. V gave up 6 bases and J gave up 6 bases, with 17 bases separating them. This CDR3 contains 15 residues. CDR3: CASRFPEAQAGELFF. The CDR3 region has the DNA TGTGCCAGCAGGTTTCCAGAGGCCCAAGCCGGGGAGCTGTTTTTT.

In the case of this clonotype: It may be a read error: a sequence one base away is much more abundant. The V gene is TRBV5-4, the J gene TRBJ1-2; no firm D call. CDR1 is SGHNT, CDR2 YYREEE, per germline (reference sequence). This CDR3 is 15 amino acids long. CDR3 bases: TGTGCCAGCAGCTCTCGGGCGGGAATAGGCTATGGCAACACCTTC. Its protein product is CASSSRAGIGYGNTF.